Given below is one TCR beta chain in context. Its antigen is still unknown. This sample stems from a study of T cell responses to AZD1222 COVID-19 vaccine. In the study overall: Analysis merged second doses at about 4 or about 12 weeks. Study conclusions and caveats: With dominance at 160-218 and 743-854, vaccine-associated CD4 TCRs spanned spike. None of the repertoires were sampled until the peak T cell response had passed.

Deletions cut 1 base from V and 0 bases from J, with 7 bases between. Per the germline V gene, CDR1 is MGHRA and CDR2 is YSYEKL. The length of the CDR3 is 16 residues. Profiling relied on immunoSEQ multiplex PCR, and the TCRdb table lists in-frame clones only, not all of them. The data contain around 140,000 clones, about 94% of them singletons. The clonotype originates from an adult in good health. The sequenced sample was peripheral blood, obtained on day 0 of AZD1222 vaccination. V and J are TRBV4-1 and TRBJ2-6; D uncertain. This CDR3 reads CASSQGISSGANVLTF. In DNA, the CDR3 is TGCGCCAGCAGCCAAGGGATCTCCTCTGGGGCCAACGTCCTGACTTTC.